This T cell receptor beta chain appears in the sequencing data of a study of cytomegalovirus exposure and HLA in healthy donors. Study-wide results and caveats: Across HLA loci, a later analysis found differing TCR association rates, with DRB1 most and HLA-C fewest. Roughly uniform sequencing depth across donors was assumed, possibly incorrectly. Later on, an analysis tied some 17,000 TCR beta sequences to HLA alleles at 0.05 false discovery rate.

13 Jbeta primers and 60 Vbeta primers were used for the PCR. Data came from immunoSEQ multiplex PCR; TCRdb stores just in-frame clones and leaves some out. This table has 110,000 to 150,000 clones, under 85% appearing once. The V gene end was trimmed by 3 bases and the J gene end by 8 bases; junction bases not matched to a gene: 19. Germline assignment: CDR1 SGDLS and CDR2 YYNGEE. This CDR3 has 17 residues. It was healthy bone marrow donors who served as donors. Regarding this clone: No antigen is known for it.

This chain uses TRBV9 with TRBJ1-2; 7 nucleotides align to TRBD1. The sequenced sample was PBMCs. This receptor was obtained from a man aged 18 to 30 in good health and CMV-seronegative. CDR3 protein: CASSAATGPEPLEGYTF. CDR3 nucleotide sequence: TGTGCCAGCAGCGCGGCGACAGGGCCGGAACCTTTAGAGGGCTACACCTTC.